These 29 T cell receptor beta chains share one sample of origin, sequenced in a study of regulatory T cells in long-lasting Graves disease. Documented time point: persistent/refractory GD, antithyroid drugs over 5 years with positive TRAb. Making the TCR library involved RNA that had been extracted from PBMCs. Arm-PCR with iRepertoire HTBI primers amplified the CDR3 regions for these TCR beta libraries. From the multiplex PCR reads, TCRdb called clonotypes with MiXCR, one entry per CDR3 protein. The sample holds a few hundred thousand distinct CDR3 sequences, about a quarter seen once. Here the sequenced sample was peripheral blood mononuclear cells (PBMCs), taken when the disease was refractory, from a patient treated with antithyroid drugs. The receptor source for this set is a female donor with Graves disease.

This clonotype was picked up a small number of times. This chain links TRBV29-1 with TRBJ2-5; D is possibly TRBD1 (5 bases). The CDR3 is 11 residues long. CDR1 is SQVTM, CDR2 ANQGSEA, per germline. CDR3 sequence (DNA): TGCAGTGGCAGGGATGGAGAGACCCAGTACTTC. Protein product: CSGRDGETQYF.

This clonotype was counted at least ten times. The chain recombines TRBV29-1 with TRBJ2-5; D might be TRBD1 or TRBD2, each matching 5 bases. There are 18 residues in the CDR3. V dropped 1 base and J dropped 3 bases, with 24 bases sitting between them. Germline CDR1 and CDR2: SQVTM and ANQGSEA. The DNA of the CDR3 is TGCAGCGTTGAAGGGGGGTCTATGGGTGGGGGACGGAAAGAGACCCAGTACTTC. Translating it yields CSVEGGSMGGGRKETQYF.

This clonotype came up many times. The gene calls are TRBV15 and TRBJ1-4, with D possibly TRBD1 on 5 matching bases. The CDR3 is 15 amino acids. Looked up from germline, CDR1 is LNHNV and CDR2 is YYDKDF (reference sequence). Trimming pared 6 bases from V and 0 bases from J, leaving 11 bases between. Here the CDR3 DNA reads TGTGCCACCAGGGTCAGGGTCACAACTAATGAAAAACTGTTTTTT. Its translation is CATRVRVTTNEKLFF.

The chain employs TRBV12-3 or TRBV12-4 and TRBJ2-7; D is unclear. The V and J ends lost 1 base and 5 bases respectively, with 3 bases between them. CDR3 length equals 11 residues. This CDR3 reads CASSLEDEQYF. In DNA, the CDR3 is TGTGCCAGCAGTTTAGAGGACGAGCAGTACTTC.

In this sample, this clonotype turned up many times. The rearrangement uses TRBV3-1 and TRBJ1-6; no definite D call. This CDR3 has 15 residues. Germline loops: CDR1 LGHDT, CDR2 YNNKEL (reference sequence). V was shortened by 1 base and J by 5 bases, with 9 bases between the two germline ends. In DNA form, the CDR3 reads TGTGCCAGCAGCCAAGCTAGGACGGATAATTCACCCCTCCACTTT. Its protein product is CASSQARTDNSPLHF.

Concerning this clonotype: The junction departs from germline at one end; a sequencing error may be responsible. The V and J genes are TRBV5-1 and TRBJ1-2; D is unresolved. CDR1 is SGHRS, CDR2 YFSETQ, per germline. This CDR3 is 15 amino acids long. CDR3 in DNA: TGCGCCAGCAGCTTGGAGGCAGCCAACCCCTATTGCTACACCTTC. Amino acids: CASSLEAANPYCYTF.

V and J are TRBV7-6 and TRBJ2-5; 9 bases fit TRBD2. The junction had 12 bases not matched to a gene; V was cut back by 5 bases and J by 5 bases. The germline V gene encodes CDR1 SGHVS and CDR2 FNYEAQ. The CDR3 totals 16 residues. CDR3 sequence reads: CASSHRRGRASETQYF. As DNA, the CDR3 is TGTGCCAGCAGCCACCGCCGCGGGAGGGCCTCGGAGACCCAGTACTTC.

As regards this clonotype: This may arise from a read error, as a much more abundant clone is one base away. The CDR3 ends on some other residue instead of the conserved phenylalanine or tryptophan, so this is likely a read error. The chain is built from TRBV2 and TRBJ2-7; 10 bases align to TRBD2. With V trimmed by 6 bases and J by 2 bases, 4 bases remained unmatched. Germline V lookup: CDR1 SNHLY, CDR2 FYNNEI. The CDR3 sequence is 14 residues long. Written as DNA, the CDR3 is TGTGCCAGCAGAAGAACTAGCGGGGCCTACGAGCAGTACTCC. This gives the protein CASRRTSGAYEQYS.

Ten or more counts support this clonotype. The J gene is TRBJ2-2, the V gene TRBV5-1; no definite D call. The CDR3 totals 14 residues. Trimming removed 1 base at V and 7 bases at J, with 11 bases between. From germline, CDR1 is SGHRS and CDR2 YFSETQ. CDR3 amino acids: CASSLPALSGELFF. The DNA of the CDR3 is TGCGCCAGCAGCTTGCCAGCCTTGAGCGGGGAGCTGTTTTTT.

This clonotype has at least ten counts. The DNA of the CDR3 is TGTGCCAGCAGTTTAGAGGGAGGCTACGAGCAGTACTTC. Translation: CASSLEGGYEQYF. The chain employs TRBV12-3 or TRBV12-4 and TRBJ2-7; D may be TRBD2 (6 bases). V was trimmed by 1 base and J by 3 bases, leaving 7 bases between them. The CDR3 covers 13 residues.

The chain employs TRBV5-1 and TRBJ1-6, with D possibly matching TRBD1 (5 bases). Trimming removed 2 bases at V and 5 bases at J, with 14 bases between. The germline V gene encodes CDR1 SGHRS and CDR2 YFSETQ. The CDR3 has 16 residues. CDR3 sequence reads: CASSFGTLSNNSPLHF. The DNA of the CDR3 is TGCGCCAGCAGCTTCGGGACCCTGTCTAATAATTCACCCCTCCACTTT. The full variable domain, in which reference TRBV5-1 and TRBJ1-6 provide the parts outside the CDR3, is KAGVTQTPRYLIKTRGQQVTLSCSPISGHRSVSWYQQTPGQGLQFLFEYFSETQRNKGNFPGRFSGRQFSNSRSEMNVSTLELGDSALYLCASSFGTLSNNSPLHFGNGTRLTVT.

As DNA, the CDR3 is TGTGCCAGCAACTTTGGGACAGGGTCTCAGCCCCAGCATTTT. As protein: CASNFGTGSQPQHF. The chain carries TRBV7-2 and TRBJ1-5, with 9 bases that match TRBD1. Losses at the gene ends were 7 bases for V and 6 bases for J; bases not matched to a gene: 7. Germline V gene lookup returns CDR1 SGHTA and CDR2 FQGNSA. This CDR3 region has 14 residues.

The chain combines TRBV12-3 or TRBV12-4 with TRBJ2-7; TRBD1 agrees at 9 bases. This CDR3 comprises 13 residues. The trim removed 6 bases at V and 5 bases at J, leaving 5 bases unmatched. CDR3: CASRGTGKHEQYF. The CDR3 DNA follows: TGTGCCAGCAGGGGGACAGGGAAGCACGAGCAGTACTTC.

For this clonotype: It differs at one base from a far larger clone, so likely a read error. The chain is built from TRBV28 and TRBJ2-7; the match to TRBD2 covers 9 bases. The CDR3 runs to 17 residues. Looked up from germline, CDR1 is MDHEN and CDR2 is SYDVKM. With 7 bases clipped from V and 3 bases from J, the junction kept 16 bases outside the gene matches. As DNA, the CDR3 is TGTGCCAGCAACAGCTCACGCTCTAGCGGGACCTTCTACGAGCAGTACTTC. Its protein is CASNSSRSSGTFYEQYF.

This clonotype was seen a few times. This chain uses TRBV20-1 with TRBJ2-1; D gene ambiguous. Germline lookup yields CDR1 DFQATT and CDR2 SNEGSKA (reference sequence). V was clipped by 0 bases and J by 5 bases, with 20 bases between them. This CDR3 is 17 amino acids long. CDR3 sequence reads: CSARDPQVAGTHNEQFF. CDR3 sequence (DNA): TGCAGTGCTAGAGACCCCCAGGTGGCAGGTACCCACAATGAGCAGTTCTTC.

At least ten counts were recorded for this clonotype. The CDR3 coding sequence is TGCAGTGTCCAGCGGGAGGGCCGGAACACCGGGGAGCTGTTTTTT. Translating it yields CSVQREGRNTGELFF. The genes are TRBV20-1 and TRBJ2-2, with 10 bases aligning to TRBD2. With 7 bases clipped from V and 1 base from J, the junction kept 6 bases outside the gene matches. CDR1 is DFQATT and CDR2 is SNEGSKA in the germline V gene (reference sequence). The length of the CDR3 is 15 residues.

The CDR3 sequence is CASSNGSSGNTIYF. Here the CDR3 DNA reads TGCGCCAGCAGCAACGGGAGCTCTGGAAACACCATATATTTT. The V gene is TRBV5-1, the J gene TRBJ1-3; D gene ambiguous. This CDR3 region has 14 residues. In germline, CDR1 is SGHRS, CDR2 YFSETQ. V was cut by 4 bases and J by 0 bases, with 8 bases left in between.

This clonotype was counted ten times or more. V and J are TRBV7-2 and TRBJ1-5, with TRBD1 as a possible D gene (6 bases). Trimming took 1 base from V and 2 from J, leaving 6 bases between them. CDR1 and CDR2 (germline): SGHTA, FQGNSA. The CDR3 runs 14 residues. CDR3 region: CASSLDRGNQPQHF. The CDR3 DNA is TGTGCCAGCAGCTTAGACAGGGGCAATCAGCCCCAGCATTTT.

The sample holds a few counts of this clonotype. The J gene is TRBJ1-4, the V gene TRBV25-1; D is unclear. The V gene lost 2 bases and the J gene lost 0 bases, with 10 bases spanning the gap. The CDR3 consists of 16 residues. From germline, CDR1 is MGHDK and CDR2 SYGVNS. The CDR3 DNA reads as TGTGCCAGCAGTGAAGGCAGCGGAGCAACTAATGAAAAACTGTTTTTT. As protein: CASSEGSGATNEKLFF.

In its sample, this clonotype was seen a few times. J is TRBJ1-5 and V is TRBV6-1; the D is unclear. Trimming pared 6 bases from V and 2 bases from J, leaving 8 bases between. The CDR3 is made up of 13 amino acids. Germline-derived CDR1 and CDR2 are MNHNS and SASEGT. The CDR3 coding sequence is TGTGCCAGCAGGGCGGAGGGCAATCAGCCCCAGCATTTT. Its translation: CASRAEGNQPQHF.

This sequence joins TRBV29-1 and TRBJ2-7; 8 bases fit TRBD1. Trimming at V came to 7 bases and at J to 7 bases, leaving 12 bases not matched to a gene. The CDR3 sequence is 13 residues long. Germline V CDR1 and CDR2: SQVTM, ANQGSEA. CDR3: CSGATGGREEQYF. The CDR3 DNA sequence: TGCAGCGGGGCTACAGGGGGACGGGAAGAGCAGTACTTC.

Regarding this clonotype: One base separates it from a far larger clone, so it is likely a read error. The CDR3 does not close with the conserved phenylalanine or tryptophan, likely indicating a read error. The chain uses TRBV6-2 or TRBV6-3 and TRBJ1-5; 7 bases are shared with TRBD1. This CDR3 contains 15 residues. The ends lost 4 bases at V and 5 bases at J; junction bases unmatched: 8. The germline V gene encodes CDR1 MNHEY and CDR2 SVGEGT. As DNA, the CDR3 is TGTGCCAGCAGTTGGACAGGTGGAGAAGATCAGCCCCAGCATCTT. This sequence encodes CASSWTGGEDQPQHL.

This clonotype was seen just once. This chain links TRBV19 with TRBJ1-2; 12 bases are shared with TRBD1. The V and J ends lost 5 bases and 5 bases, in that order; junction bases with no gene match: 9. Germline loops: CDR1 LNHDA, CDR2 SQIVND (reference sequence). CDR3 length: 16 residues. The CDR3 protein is CASSAAGTGGAYGYTF. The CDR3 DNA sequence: TGTGCCAGTAGTGCGGCCGGGACAGGGGGCGCTTATGGCTACACCTTC.

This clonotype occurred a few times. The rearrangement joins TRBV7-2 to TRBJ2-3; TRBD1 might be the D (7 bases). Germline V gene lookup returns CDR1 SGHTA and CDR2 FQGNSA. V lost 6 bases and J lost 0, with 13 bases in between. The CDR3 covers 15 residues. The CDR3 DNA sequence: TGTGCCAGCAGTCGGGGGACAGTTAGCACAGATACGCAGTATTTT. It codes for CASSRGTVSTDTQYF. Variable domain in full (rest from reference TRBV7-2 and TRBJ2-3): GAGVSQSPSNKVTEKGKDVELRCDPISGHTALYWYRQSLGQGLEFLIYFQGNSAPDKSGLPSDRFSAERTGGSVSTLTIQRTQQEDSAVYLCASSRGTVSTDTQYFGPGTRLTVL.

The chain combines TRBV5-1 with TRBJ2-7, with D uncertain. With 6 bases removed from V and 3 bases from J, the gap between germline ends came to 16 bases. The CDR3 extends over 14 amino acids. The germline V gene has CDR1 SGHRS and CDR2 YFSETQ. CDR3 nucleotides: TGCGCCAGCAATGATGACTCCCGAGGCTACGAGCAGTACTTC. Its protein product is CASNDDSRGYEQYF.

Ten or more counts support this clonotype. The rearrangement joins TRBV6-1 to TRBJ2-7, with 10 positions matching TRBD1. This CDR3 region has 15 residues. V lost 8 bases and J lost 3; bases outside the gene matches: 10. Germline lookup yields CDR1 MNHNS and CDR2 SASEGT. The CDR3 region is CASGGYDRGLYEQYF. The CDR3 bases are TGTGCCAGCGGAGGCTACGACAGGGGGCTCTACGAGCAGTACTTC.

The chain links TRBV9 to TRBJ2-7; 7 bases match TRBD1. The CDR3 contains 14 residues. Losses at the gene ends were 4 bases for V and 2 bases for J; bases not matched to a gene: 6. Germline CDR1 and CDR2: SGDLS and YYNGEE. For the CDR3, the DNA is TGTGCCAGCAGCTATTGGGACAGCCCCTACGAGCAGTACTTC. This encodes CASSYWDSPYEQYF.

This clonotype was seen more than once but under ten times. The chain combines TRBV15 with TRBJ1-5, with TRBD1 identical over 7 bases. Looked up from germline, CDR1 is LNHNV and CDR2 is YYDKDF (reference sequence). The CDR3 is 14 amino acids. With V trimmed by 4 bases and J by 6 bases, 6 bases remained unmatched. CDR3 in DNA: TGTGCCACCAGCAAAGGGGGCGTTTTTCAGCCCCAGCATTTT. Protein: CATSKGGVFQPQHF.

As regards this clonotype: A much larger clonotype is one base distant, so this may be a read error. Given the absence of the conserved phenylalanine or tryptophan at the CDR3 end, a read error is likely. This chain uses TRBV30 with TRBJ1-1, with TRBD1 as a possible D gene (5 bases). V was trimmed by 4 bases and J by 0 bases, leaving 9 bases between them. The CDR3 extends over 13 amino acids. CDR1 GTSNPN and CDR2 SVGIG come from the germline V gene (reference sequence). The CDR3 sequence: CAWKWGMNTEAFL. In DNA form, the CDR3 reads TGTGCCTGGAAATGGGGCATGAACACTGAAGCTTTCCTT.